This T cell receptor (beta chain) was documented in a study of CD8 T cells in Susac syndrome. V lost 3 bases, J lost 0 bases, and 1 base stayed unmatched. The CDR3 length is 15 residues. Germline V gene lookup returns CDR1 LNHDA and CDR2 SQIVND (reference sequence). Reverse transcription of about 0.5 to 1 ug RNA used random hexamers. TCRdb called the immunoSEQ multiplex PCR reads again in MiXCR, with one record for every CDR3 protein. This sample yields hundreds of thousands of distinct CDR3 sequences, of which almost 97% are seen a single time; around 0.1% belongs to the top ten. This sequence was found in a human donor with Susac syndrome. V usage is TRBV19 and J usage is TRBJ2-3; 9 bases line up with TRBD1. The sample was CD4+ T cells from PBMCs. The CDR3 region is CASSMTGGSTDTQYF. The CDR3 nucleotides are TGTGCCAGTAGTATGACAGGGGGGAGCACAGATACGCAGTATTTT.